The 19 T cell receptor beta chains listed next were all sequenced from one sample in a study of T cells in Graves' hyperthyroidism and ophthalmopathy. The TCR beta CDR3 regions underwent amplification using RNA transcripts as the source. Researchers ran a first-round RT-PCR on the TCR CDR3 using the HTBI primer set. Each CDR3 protein gets one entry after TCRdb re-called the multiplex PCR reads with MiXCR. Here the sample spans about 620,000 distinct CDR3 sequences, 15% to 20% being singletons. The material sequenced was blood. Every receptor here comes from a woman in her twenties or thirties with Graves' hyperthyroidism.

Many counts were recorded for this clonotype. V is TRBV30 and J is TRBJ1-4, with TRBD1 as a possible D gene (6 bases). The CDR3 spans 12 residues. Trimming stripped 5 bases from V and 6 bases from J, with 10 bases between. Germline V gives CDR1 GTSNPN, CDR2 SVGIG (reference sequence). CDR3 bases: TGTGCCTGGGGACAGTTGGATGAAAAACTGTTTTTT. The encoded protein is CAWGQLDEKLFF.

On this clonotype: It may be a read error: a sequence one base away is much more abundant. V usage is TRBV7-2 and J usage is TRBJ2-1; 9 bases match TRBD2. Germline V CDR1 and CDR2: SGHTA, FQGNSA. There are 14 residues in the CDR3. The CDR3 loop is CASSPGLASNGQFF. CDR3 DNA: TGTGCCAGCAGCCCCGGACTAGCGAGTAATGGGCAGTTCTTC.

J is TRBJ1-2 and V is TRBV12-3 or TRBV12-4; D ambiguous. The CDR3 loop spans 11 amino acids. Trimming took off 3 bases at V and 6 bases at J, with 5 bases between the two ends. The CDR3 reads CASSFGDGYTF. CDR3 DNA sequence: TGTGCCAGCAGTTTCGGGGATGGCTACACCTTC.

V usage is TRBV5-5 and J usage is TRBJ2-3; D is unresolved. Germline values: CDR1 SGHKS, CDR2 YYEKEE (reference sequence). V was trimmed by 8 bases and J by 5 bases, leaving 9 bases between them. CDR3 size: 11 residues. The CDR3 nucleotides read TGTGCCAGTTTCCGTCTAGATACGCAGTATTTT. It yields the protein CASFRLDTQYF.

This clonotype was detected only a few times. The chain has TRBV5-1 and TRBJ2-3; a possible D gene is TRBD2 (6 bases). Germline V lookup: CDR1 SGHRS, CDR2 YFSETQ. The CDR3 extends over 15 amino acids. With 2 bases removed from V and 5 bases from J, the gap between germline ends came to 15 bases. The CDR3 nucleotides are TGCGCCAGCAGCTTTAAGGCGGGATCAATAGATACGCAGTATTTT. It yields the protein CASSFKAGSIDTQYF.

This rearrangement joins TRBV6-1 to TRBJ1-2, with TRBD1 identical over 7 bases. The ends lost 7 bases at V and 5 bases at J; junction bases unmatched: 10. Germline V gene lookup returns CDR1 MNHNS and CDR2 SASEGT. CDR3 length: 14 amino acids. DNA for the CDR3: TGTGCCAGCAACCAGGGGAGGGGGCCTTATGGCTACACCTTC. Protein product: CASNQGRGPYGYTF.

The chain has TRBV12-3 or TRBV12-4 and TRBJ2-3, with 11 bases lining up with TRBD1. J was trimmed by 4 bases and V by 6 bases; bases with no gene match: 6. This CDR3 spans 15 amino acids. CDR3 loop: CASRPPGQGADTQYF. The CDR3 DNA reads TGTGCCAGCAGGCCCCCGGGACAGGGGGCAGATACGCAGTATTTT.

This clonotype has only a few counts. The J gene is TRBJ2-1, the V gene TRBV9; no clear D. The germline gives CDR1 SGDLS, CDR2 YYNGEE. Trimming removed 5 bases from V and 10 bases from J, with 19 bases in between. The CDR3 is 14 residues long. CDR3 loop: CASSALGSSREQFF. The CDR3 DNA follows: TGTGCCAGCAGTGCCCTCGGGTCGTCGAGAGAGCAGTTCTTC.

This clonotype was seen at least ten times. This rearrangement joins TRBV5-1 to TRBJ1-5, with unresolved D. The germline V gene encodes CDR1 SGHRS and CDR2 YFSETQ. This CDR3 is 13 amino acids long. The V and J ends lost 2 bases and 5 bases respectively, with 8 bases between them. CDR3 bases: TGCGCCAGCAGCTTAGGGTCCTATCAGCCCCAGCATTTT. Encoded protein: CASSLGSYQPQHF.

This sequence joins TRBV12-3 or TRBV12-4 and TRBJ1-6; D is perhaps TRBD1 (5 bases). There are 15 residues in the CDR3. Trimming stripped 3 bases from V and 6 bases from J, with 12 bases between. CDR3 nucleotides: TGTGCCAGCAGTTTGGGGGGACGCTCTAATTCACCCCTCCACTTT. Its protein is CASSLGGRSNSPLHF.

This clonotype has more than one count but fewer than ten. The J gene is TRBJ2-6, the V gene TRBV7-9; D gene ambiguous. This CDR3 is 15 amino acids long. Germline CDR1 SEHNR, CDR2 FQNEAQ (reference sequence). Trimming took 10 bases from V and 2 from J, leaving 15 bases between them. The CDR3 region has the DNA TGTGCCACCCTAGGAGATGGCGCTGGGGCCAACGTCCTGACTTTC. Amino acid sequence: CATLGDGAGANVLTF.

The chain carries TRBV9 and TRBJ1-6; no clear D gene. The CDR3 sequence is 12 residues long. The V end was cut by 4 bases, the J end by 10 bases, with 9 bases between. Germline loops: CDR1 SGDLS, CDR2 YYNGEE. The CDR3 loop reads CASSRGRSPLHF. The CDR3 DNA is TGTGCCAGCAGCCGAGGGAGATCACCCCTCCACTTT.

The table lists this clonotype with many counts. The chain couples TRBV6-2 or TRBV6-3 to TRBJ2-7; 10 positions agree with TRBD2. With 2 bases clipped from V and 1 base from J, the junction kept 8 bases outside the gene matches. Per the germline V gene, CDR1 is MNHEY and CDR2 is SVGEGT. The CDR3 contains 17 residues. This CDR3 is CASSYAKAGGGSYEQYF. The CDR3 region has the DNA TGTGCCAGCAGTTACGCCAAAGCGGGAGGGGGATCCTACGAGCAGTACTTC.

This clonotype has a count of ten or more. The chain recombines TRBV28 with TRBJ1-1; D perhaps matches TRBD1 (5 bases). The V and J ends lost 3 bases and 13 bases respectively, with 18 bases between them. The CDR3 length is 13 residues. Germline V gene data show CDR1 as MDHEN and CDR2 as SYDVKM. CDR3 sequence (DNA): TGTGCCAGCAGTTTGGGAGGACGGGGGGAGGGTTTCTTT. This translates into CASSLGGRGEGFF.

This clonotype was picked up a small number of times. The chain is built from TRBV6-5 and TRBJ1-1, with no clear D. V shed 0 bases and J shed 1 base, with 6 bases lying between them. In germline, CDR1 is MNHEY, CDR2 SVGAGI. This CDR3 spans 14 amino acids. This CDR3 reads CASSYSFENTEAFF. The CDR3 nucleotides are TGTGCCAGCAGTTACTCGTTCGAGAACACTGAAGCTTTCTTT.

This clonotype has a count of ten or more. The rearrangement links TRBV6-5 to TRBJ2-7; maybe TRBD2 (6 bases). The CDR3 consists of 15 residues. V gave up 0 bases and J gave up 4 bases, with 13 bases separating them. Germline CDR1 is MNHEY and CDR2 is SVGAGI. The CDR3 spells CASSYSGRDSYEQYF. CDR3 bases: TGTGCCAGCAGTTACTCGGGCAGGGACTCTTACGAGCAGTACTTC.

This clonotype was detected a few times. The chain combines TRBV2 with TRBJ1-4; 9 nucleotides align to TRBD1. CDR1 and CDR2 (germline): SNHLY, FYNNEI. The J segment lost 7 bases and the V segment lost 9 bases, leaving 9 bases of the junction unmatched. This CDR3 has 14 residues. The CDR3 reads CASNTGGATEKLFF. DNA for the CDR3: TGTGCCAGTAACACAGGGGGCGCGACTGAAAAACTGTTTTTT.

A few counts support this clonotype. The J gene is TRBJ2-3, the V gene TRBV4-3, with D perhaps TRBD1 or TRBD2 (5 bases each). The V end lost 0 bases, the J end lost 3 bases, and 7 bases lay between the germline ends. The germline CDR1 and CDR2 sequences are LGHNA and YSLEER. This CDR3 comprises 14 residues. This CDR3 reads CASSQDEGTDTQYF. The CDR3 DNA sequence: TGCGCCAGCAGCCAAGACGAGGGGACAGATACGCAGTATTTT.

This clonotype occurred many times. The CDR3 here is CASSLLSHIHNEQFF. In DNA, the CDR3 is TGTGCCAGCAGTTTACTTTCCCACATCCACAATGAGCAGTTCTTC. The gene calls are TRBV12-3 or TRBV12-4 and TRBJ2-1; D remains ambiguous. The V gene lost 2 bases and the J gene lost 5 bases, with 13 bases spanning the gap. This CDR3 comprises 15 residues.